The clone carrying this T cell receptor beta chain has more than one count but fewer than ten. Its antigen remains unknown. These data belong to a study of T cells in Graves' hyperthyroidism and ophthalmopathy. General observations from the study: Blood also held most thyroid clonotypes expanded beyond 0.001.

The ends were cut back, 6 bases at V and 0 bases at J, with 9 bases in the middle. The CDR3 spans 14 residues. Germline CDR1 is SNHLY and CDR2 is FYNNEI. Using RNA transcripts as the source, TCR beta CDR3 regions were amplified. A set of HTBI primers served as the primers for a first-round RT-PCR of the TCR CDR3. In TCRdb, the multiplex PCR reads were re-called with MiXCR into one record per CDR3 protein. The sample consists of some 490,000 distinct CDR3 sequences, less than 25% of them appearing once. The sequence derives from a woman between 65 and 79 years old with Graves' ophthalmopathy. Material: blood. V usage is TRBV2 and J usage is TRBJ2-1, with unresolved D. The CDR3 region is CASSPAASYNEQFF. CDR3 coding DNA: TGTGCCAGCAGCCCCGCGGCCTCCTACAATGAGCAGTTCTTC.